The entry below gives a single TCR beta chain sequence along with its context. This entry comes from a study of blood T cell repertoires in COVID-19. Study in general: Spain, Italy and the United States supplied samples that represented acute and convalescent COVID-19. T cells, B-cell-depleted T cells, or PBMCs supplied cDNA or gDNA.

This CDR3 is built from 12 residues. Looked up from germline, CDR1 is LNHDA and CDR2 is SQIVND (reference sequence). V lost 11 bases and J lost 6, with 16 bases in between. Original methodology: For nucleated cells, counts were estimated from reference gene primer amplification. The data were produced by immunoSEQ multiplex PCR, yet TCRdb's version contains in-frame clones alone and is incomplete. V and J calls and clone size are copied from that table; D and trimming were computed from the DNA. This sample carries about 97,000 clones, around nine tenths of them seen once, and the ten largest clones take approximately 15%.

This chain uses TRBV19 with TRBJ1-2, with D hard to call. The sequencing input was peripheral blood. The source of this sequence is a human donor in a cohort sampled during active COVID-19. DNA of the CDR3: TGTGCCTGCCCACCTGTTGAGGATGGCTACACCTTC. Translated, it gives CACPPVEDGYTF. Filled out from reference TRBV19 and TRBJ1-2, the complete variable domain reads DGGITQSPKYLFRKEGQNVTLSCEQNLNHDAMYWYRQDPGQGLRLIYYSQIVNDFQKGDIAEGYSVSREKKESFPLTVTSAQKNPTAFYLCACPPVEDGYTFGSGTRLTVV.